The clone carrying this T cell receptor (beta chain) turned up a few times. This sample is drawn from a study of T cells in Graves' hyperthyroidism and ophthalmopathy. Overall study context: The blood sample was taken at first diagnosis, before treatment began.

Researchers amplified the TCR beta CDR3 regions from RNA transcripts. Primed by the HTBI set, a first-round RT-PCR was run on the TCR CDR3. TCRdb reanalysed the multiplex PCR reads using MiXCR and keeps one entry per CDR3 protein. The table shows roughly 750,000 distinct CDR3 sequences, with about a sixth occurring only once. The TCR was taken from a man in his late teens or twenties with Graves' hyperthyroidism. Sample: blood.

CDR3 amino acids: CAISGQVSYEQYF. As DNA, the CDR3 is TGTGCCATCAGTGGTCAGGTTTCCTACGAGCAGTACTTC. The chain links TRBV10-3 to TRBJ2-7; D unresolved. Germline CDR1 ENHRY, CDR2 SYGVKD. The CDR3 length is 13 residues. V lost 4 bases and J lost 1, with 8 bases in between.